This is a list of T cell receptor beta chains from one sample in a study of identical twins. TCRdb redid the calling of the 5' RACE reads with MiXCR, one entry per CDR3 protein. The sample lists 500,000 to 700,000 distinct CDR3 sequences, about 7.6% occurring once. The data were also submitted as part of a second study, on yellow fever vaccine responses in identical twins.

Sequencing input: PBMCs. The receptors were gathered from a woman younger than 35 in good health. Both conserved end residues are part of each CDR3. The D gene is left open where the match is weak. Size is stated for part of the rows, as once, few or many counts, or as a class when the clone is expanded.

v_call	j_call	clone_size	d_call	cdr3_aa	cdr3_nt
TRBV7-9	TRBJ2-1	NA	TRBD2	CASSSETSGGYNEQFF	TGTGCCAGCAGCTCGGAGACTAGCGGGGGTTACAATGAGCAGTTCTTC
TRBV5-1	TRBJ1-2	NA	NA	CASSWSGTQGGYTF	TGCGCCAGCAGCTGGTCGGGAACGCAAGGAGGCTACACCTTC
TRBV11-2	TRBJ2-5	many	TRBD2	CASSLVQASGTQETQYF	TGTGCCAGCAGCTTAGTGCAGGCTAGCGGGACCCAAGAGACCCAGTACTTC
TRBV7-9	TRBJ1-5	NA	TRBD1	CASSLTGEEQPQHF	TGTGCCAGCAGCCTGACAGGGGAGGAACAGCCCCAGCATTTT
TRBV12-3/TRBV12-4	TRBJ1-5	many	NA	CASSPAGFGPQHF	TGTGCCAGCAGTCCAGCGGGGTTTGGGCCCCAGCATTTT
TRBV5-1	TRBJ2-5	NA	TRBD2	CASSLGGTSGGHQETQYF	TGCGCCAGCAGCTTGGGTGGGACTAGCGGGGGGCATCAAGAGACCCAGTACTTC
TRBV4-1	TRBJ2-1	many	NA	CASSQVLRGSYNEQFF	TGCGCCAGCAGCCAAGTATTGCGGGGCTCCTACAATGAGCAGTTCTTC
TRBV11-2	TRBJ2-1	NA	TRBD2	CASIAGTSGSGSYNEQFF	TGTGCCAGCATCGCCGGGACTAGCGGGAGTGGATCCTACAATGAGCAGTTCTTC
TRBV29-1	TRBJ2-1	many	NA	CSVSDSPNYNEQFF	TGCAGCGTTTCGGACTCACCGAACTACAATGAGCAGTTCTTC
TRBV6-1	TRBJ2-2	many	NA	CASRRPLNTGELFF	TGTGCCAGCAGAAGACCCCTTAACACCGGGGAGCTGTTTTTT
TRBV29-1	TRBJ2-1	NA	NA	CSVVPGEQFF	TGCAGCGTTGTTCCGGGTGAGCAGTTCTTC
TRBV20-1	TRBJ2-7	few	TRBD2	CSVAGGPEEQYF	TGCAGTGTTGCGGGGGGCCCGGAGGAGCAGTACTTC
TRBV10-3	TRBJ2-7	many	TRBD2	CAIKKGASGYEQYF	TGTGCCATTAAAAAAGGGGCTAGCGGTTACGAGCAGTACTTC
TRBV20-1	TRBJ2-4	NA	TRBD1	CSARELETGENIQYF	TGCAGTGCTAGAGAACTTGAGACAGGGGAAAACATTCAGTACTTC
TRBV6-1	TRBJ2-1	NA	TRBD1	CASKKGGPSIHQFF	TGTGCCAGTAAAAAAGGGGGCCCGTCGATTCATCAGTTCTTC
TRBV18	TRBJ2-7	NA	TRBD1	CASSPTGALGGEQYF	TGTGCCAGCTCACCGACAGGGGCCCTGGGTGGGGAGCAGTACTTC
TRBV5-1	TRBJ1-6	few	TRBD1	CASRTDRVNSPLHF	TGCGCCAGCAGAACGGACAGGGTAAATTCACCCCTCCACTTT
TRBV27	TRBJ2-1	NA	NA	CASSPLFGNEQFF	TGTGCCAGCAGCCCCCTGTTTGGCAATGAGCAGTTCTTC
TRBV12-3/TRBV12-4	TRBJ1-5	many	NA	CASSFPPGQPQHF	TGTGCCAGCAGTTTTCCCCCCGGTCAGCCCCAGCATTTT
TRBV18	TRBJ2-7	NA	TRBD1	CASSSGTGTEQYF	TGTGCCAGCTCGTCCGGGACAGGGACCGAGCAGTACTTC
TRBV2	TRBJ2-1	once	TRBD2	CASRNLAGVGDEQFF	TGTGCCAGCAGGAACTTAGCGGGAGTGGGAGATGAGCAGTTCTTC
TRBV6-1	TRBJ2-2	NA	TRBD2	CAIKRGAVTGELFF	TGTGCCATCAAGCGGGGGGCAGTCACCGGGGAGCTGTTTTTT
TRBV28	TRBJ2-1	NA	NA	CASSLDGMRFYNEQFF	TGTGCCAGCAGTTTAGACGGGATGAGGTTCTACAATGAGCAGTTCTTC
TRBV7-9	TRBJ2-3	many	TRBD2	CASSWTSGADTQYF	TGTGCCAGCAGCTGGACTAGCGGGGCGGATACGCAGTATTTT
TRBV12-3/TRBV12-4	TRBJ1-1	many	TRBD1	CASSFGRDREAFF	TGTGCCAGCAGTTTTGGGCGGGACAGAGAAGCTTTCTTT
TRBV5-1	TRBJ1-1	few	NA	CASSLDFYTEAFF	TGCGCCAGCAGCTTGGATTTTTACACTGAAGCTTTCTTT
TRBV6-5	TRBJ2-1	few	NA	CASSYGDTYNEQFF	TGTGCCAGCAGTTACGGGGATACCTACAATGAGCAGTTCTTC
TRBV12-3/TRBV12-4	TRBJ2-2	NA	NA	CASSLAAGGVGGELFF	TGTGCCAGCAGTTTAGCGGCCGGAGGGGTCGGCGGGGAGCTGTTTTTT
TRBV20-1	TRBJ2-1	few	TRBD1	CSAPPGDSPYNEQFF	TGCAGTGCTCCCCCCGGGGACAGCCCATACAATGAGCAGTTCTTC
TRBV5-1	TRBJ2-1	NA	NA	CASSWVAGTANNEQFF	TGCGCCAGCAGCTGGGTGGCGGGGACAGCCAACAATGAGCAGTTCTTC
TRBV3-1	TRBJ1-1	many	NA	CASSQVRGSGADTEAFF	TGTGCCAGCAGCCAAGTCCGAGGCTCCGGGGCGGACACTGAAGCTTTCTTT
TRBV3-1	TRBJ2-1	NA	NA	CASRPGIGTYNEQFF	TGTGCCAGCAGGCCCGGGATAGGGACATACAATGAGCAGTTCTTC